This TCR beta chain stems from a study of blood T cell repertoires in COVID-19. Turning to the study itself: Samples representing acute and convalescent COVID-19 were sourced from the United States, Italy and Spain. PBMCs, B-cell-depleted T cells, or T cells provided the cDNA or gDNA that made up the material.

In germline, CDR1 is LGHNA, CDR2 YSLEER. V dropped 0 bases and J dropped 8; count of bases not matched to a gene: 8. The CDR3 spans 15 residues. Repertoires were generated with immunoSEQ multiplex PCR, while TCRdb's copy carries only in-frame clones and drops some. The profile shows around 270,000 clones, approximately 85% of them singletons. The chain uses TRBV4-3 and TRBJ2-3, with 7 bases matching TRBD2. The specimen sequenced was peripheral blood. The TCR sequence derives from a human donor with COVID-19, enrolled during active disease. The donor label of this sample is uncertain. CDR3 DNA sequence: TGCGCCAGCAGCCAAGATCGTCCTCGCGGGGGTACGCAGTATTTT. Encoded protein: CASSQDRPRGGTQYF.